Listed here are 10 T cell receptor beta chains from one sample, sequenced in a study of cytomegalovirus exposure and HLA in healthy donors. Generated by immunoSEQ multiplex PCR, the TCRdb table keeps only in-frame clones and is missing some. The data contain 180,000 or so clones, about 89% of them singletons. Sequencing used PBMCs. Source of these receptors: a man aged 30 to 45 in good health and CMV-seropositive.

The chain employs TRBV7-6 and TRBJ1-1, with D uncertain. The CDR3 runs 15 residues. Between the trimmed V and J ends, which lost 1 base and 7 bases, there was a span of 16 bases. Germline V lookup: CDR1 SGHVS, CDR2 FNYEAQ. The CDR3 region is CASSLESAGDVEAFF. DNA for the CDR3: TGTGCCAGCAGCTTAGAGTCGGCAGGCGACGTTGAAGCTTTCTTT.

The chain combines TRBV7-9 with TRBJ2-1, with 11 bases aligning to TRBD2. Germline trimming cut 2 bases from V and 6 bases from J; bases unmatched to any gene: 6. The CDR3 contains 16 residues. Germline V lookup: CDR1 SEHNR, CDR2 FQNEAQ (reference sequence). The DNA of the CDR3 is TGTGCCAGCAGCTTATATGGGACTAGCGGTTTCAATGAGCAGTTCTTC. Protein: CASSLYGTSGFNEQFF.

The chain employs TRBV19 and TRBJ2-1; D possibly corresponds to TRBD2 (6 bases). Trimming cost V 7 bases and J 8 bases, with 21 bases left between them. Germline V gene data show CDR1 as LNHDA and CDR2 as SQIVND (reference sequence). The CDR3 is 15 amino acids. The DNA of the CDR3 is TGTGCCAGTACCCAGCGGGCGGCCAGGTTGGATGAGCAGTTCTTC. This codes for CASTQRAARLDEQFF.

The CDR3 coding sequence is TGCGCCAATCCCTCCCCTCTGGGGACTGAAGCTTTCTTT. Amino acids: CANPSPLGTEAFF. The J gene is TRBJ1-1, the V gene TRBV10-1, with D unresolved. With 10 bases removed from V and 5 bases from J, the gap between germline ends came to 17 bases. The CDR3 has 13 amino acids. Germline loops: CDR1 WNHNN, CDR2 SYGVQD (reference sequence).

This clone was detected once. The chain couples TRBV4-1 to TRBJ2-7; tentatively, D is TRBD2 (5 bases). CDR3 length: 15 residues. Germline V gene sequence: CDR1 MGHRA, CDR2 YSYEKL. Trimming shortened V by 1 base and J by 3 bases, and 13 bases separated the two germline ends. The CDR3 bases are TGCGCCAGCAGCCAAGTAGGTGGGAGCTTCTACGAGCAGTACTTC. This codes for CASSQVGGSFYEQYF.

The chain couples TRBV5-1 to TRBJ1-1; tentative D call: TRBD1 (6 bases). The germline gives CDR1 SGHRS, CDR2 YFSETQ. Trimming stripped 0 bases from V and 10 bases from J, with 13 bases between. This CDR3 is 13 amino acids long. CDR3 loop: CASSLGGGEPAFF. The DNA of the CDR3 is TGCGCCAGCAGCTTGGGAGGGGGAGAGCCAGCTTTCTTT.

The chain combines TRBV29-1 with TRBJ1-2, with a weak D call TRBD1 (6 bases). Deletions cut 6 bases from V and 4 bases from J, with 12 bases between. Per germline, CDR1 SQVTM and CDR2 ANQGSEA. This CDR3 is built from 12 residues. The CDR3 DNA reads as TGCAGCGTAGGGGGAGACGGCTATGGCTACACCTTC. It encodes CSVGGDGYGYTF.

The chain recombines TRBV5-4 with TRBJ2-1, with TRBD1 matching 9 bases. Germline V gene sequence: CDR1 SGHNT, CDR2 YYREEE (reference sequence). Germline trimming cut 6 bases from V and 9 bases from J; bases unmatched to any gene: 7. This CDR3 is 13 amino acids long. The CDR3 coding sequence is TGTGCCAGCACACAGGGGGCTGCTGGTGAGCAGTTCTTC. Its translation: CASTQGAAGEQFF.

The genes are TRBV5-1 and TRBJ2-5, with a tentative D call TRBD2 (7 bases). Germline V gives CDR1 SGHRS, CDR2 YFSETQ. V was trimmed by 0 bases and J by 1 base, leaving 16 bases between them. This CDR3 contains 17 residues. CDR3 nucleotides: TGCGCCAGCAGCTTGGAAGGTCGGGGGGCGCCCCAAGAGACCCAGTACTTC. This translates into CASSLEGRGAPQETQYF.

The V gene is TRBV11-1, the J gene TRBJ2-3; TRBD1 aligns across 7 bases. Trimming removed 9 bases from V and 7 bases from J; junction bases left unmatched: 10. Germline loops: CDR1 SGHAT, CDR2 FQDESV (reference sequence). CDR3 length equals 13 residues. The chain's CDR3 is CASTGDSPHTQYF. The CDR3 region has the DNA TGTGCCAGTACAGGGGACAGCCCCCATACGCAGTATTTT.